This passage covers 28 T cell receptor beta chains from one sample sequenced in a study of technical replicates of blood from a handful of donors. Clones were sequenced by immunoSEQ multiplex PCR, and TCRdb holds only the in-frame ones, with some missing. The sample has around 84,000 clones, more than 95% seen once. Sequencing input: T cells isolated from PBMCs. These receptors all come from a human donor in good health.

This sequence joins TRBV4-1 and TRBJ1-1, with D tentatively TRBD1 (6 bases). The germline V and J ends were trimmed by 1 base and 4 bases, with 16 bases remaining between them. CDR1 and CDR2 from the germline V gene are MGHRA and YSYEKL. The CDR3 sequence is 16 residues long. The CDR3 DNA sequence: TGCGCCAGCAGCCAAGGGCAGGGGAGTTGGGGCACTGAAGCTTTCTTT. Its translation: CASSQGQGSWGTEAFF.

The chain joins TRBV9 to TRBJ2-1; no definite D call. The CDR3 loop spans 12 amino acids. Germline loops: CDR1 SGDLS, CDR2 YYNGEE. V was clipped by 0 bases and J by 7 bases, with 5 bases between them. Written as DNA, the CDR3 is TGTGCCAGCAGCGTAGGTCAAAATGAGCAGTTCTTC. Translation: CASSVGQNEQFF.

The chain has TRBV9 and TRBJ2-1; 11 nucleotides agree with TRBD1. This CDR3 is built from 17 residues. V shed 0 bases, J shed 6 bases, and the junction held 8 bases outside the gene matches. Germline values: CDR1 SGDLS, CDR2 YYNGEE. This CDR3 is CASSVVGMGTGGNEQFF. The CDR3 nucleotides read TGTGCCAGCAGCGTAGTAGGTATGGGGACAGGGGGCAATGAGCAGTTCTTC.

In DNA form, the CDR3 reads TGTGCCAGCTCCCCCGGAGGCTACGAGCAGTACTTC. This sequence encodes CASSPGGYEQYF. The rearrangement joins TRBV6-5 to TRBJ2-7, with a weak D call TRBD2 (5 bases). Germline assignment: CDR1 MNHEY and CDR2 SVGAGI. The CDR3 length is 12 residues. Trimming stripped 8 bases from V and 3 bases from J, with 11 bases between.

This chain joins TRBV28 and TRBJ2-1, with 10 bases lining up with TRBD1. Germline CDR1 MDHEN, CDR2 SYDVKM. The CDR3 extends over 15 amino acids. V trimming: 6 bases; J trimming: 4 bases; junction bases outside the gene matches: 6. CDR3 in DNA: TGTGCCAGCAGATCGGGACAGGGGTTTTACAATGAGCAGTTCTTC. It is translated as CASRSGQGFYNEQFF. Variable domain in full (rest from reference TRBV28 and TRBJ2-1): DVKVTQSSRYLVKRTGEKVFLECVQDMDHENMFWYRQDPGLGLRLIYFSYDVKMKEKGDIPEGYSVSREKKERFSLILESASTNQTSMYLCASRSGQGFYNEQFFGPGTRLTVL.

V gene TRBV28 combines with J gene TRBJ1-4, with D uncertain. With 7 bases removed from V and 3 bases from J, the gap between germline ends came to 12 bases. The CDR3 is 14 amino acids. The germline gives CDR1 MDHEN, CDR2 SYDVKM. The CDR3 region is CASTLDGANEKLFF. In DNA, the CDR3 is TGTGCCAGCACCCTAGACGGTGCTAATGAAAAACTGTTTTTT.

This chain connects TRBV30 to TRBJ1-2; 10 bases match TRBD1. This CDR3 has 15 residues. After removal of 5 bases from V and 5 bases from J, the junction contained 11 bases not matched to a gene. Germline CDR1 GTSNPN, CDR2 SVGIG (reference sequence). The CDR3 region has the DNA TGTGCCTGGTCTCCTCGGGACAGGGGATTTTATGGCTACACCTTC. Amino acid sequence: CAWSPRDRGFYGYTF. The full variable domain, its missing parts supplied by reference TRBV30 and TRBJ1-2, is SQTIHQWPATLVQPVGSPLSLECTVEGTSNPNLYWYRQAAGRGLQLLFYSVGIGQISSEVPQNLSASRPQDRQFILSSKKLLLSDSGFYLCAWSPRDRGFYGYTFGSGTRLTVV.

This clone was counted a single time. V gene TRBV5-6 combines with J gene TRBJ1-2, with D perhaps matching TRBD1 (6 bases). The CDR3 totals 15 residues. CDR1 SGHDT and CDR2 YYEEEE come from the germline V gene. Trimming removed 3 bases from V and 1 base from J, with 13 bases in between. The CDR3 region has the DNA TGTGCCAGCAGCTCCCCGGGGACATTTAACTATGGCTACACCTTC. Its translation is CASSSPGTFNYGYTF. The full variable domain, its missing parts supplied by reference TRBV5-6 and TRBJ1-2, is DAGVTQSPTHLIKTRGQQVTLRCSPKSGHDTVSWYQQALGQGPQFIFQYYEEEERQRGNFPDRFSGHQFPNYSSELNVNALLLGDSALYLCASSSPGTFNYGYTFGSGTRLTVV.

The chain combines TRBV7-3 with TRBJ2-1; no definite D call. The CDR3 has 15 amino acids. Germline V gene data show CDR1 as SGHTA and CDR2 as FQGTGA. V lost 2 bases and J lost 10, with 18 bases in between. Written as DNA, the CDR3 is TGTGCCAGCAGCTTAGGTGGTGAGGTGTTTGTAGAGCAGTTCTTC. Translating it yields CASSLGGEVFVEQFF.

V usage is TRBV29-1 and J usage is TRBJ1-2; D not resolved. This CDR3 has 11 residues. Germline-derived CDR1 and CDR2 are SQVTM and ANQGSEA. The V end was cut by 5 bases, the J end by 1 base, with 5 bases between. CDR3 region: CSVPHNYGYTF. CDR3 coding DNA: TGCAGCGTTCCCCATAACTATGGCTACACCTTC.

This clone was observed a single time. The CDR3 region is CASSETGTSNEQFF. The CDR3 bases are TGTGCCAGCAGCGAGACAGGGACTTCCAATGAGCAGTTCTTC. The chain carries TRBV6-4 and TRBJ2-1; TRBD1 might be the D (7 bases). This CDR3 has 14 residues. Germline V lookup: CDR1 MRHNA, CDR2 SNTAGT. V was shortened by 6 bases and J by 6 bases, with 15 bases between the two germline ends.

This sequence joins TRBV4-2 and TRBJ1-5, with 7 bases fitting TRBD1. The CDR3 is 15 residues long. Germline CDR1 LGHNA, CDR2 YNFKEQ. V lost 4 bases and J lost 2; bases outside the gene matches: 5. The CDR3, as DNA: TGTGCCAGCAGCCCGCAGGGGGAAGGCAATCAGCCCCAGCATTTT. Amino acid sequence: CASSPQGEGNQPQHF.

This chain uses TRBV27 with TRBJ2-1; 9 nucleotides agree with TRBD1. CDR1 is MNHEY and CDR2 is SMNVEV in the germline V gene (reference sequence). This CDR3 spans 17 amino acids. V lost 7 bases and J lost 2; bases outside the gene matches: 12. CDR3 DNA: TGTGCCAGCACCTTTATGCGGACAGGGGCACCCTACAATGAGCAGTTCTTC. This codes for CASTFMRTGAPYNEQFF.

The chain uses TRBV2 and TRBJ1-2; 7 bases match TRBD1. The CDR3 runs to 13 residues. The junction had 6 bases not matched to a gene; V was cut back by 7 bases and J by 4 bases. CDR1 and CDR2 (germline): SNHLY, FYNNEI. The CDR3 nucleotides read TGTGCCAGCAAGTTCAAGGGGGCCTATGGCTACACCTTC. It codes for CASKFKGAYGYTF. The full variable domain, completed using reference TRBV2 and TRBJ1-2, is EPEVTQTPSHQVTQMGQEVILRCVPISNHLYFYWYRQILGQKVEFLVSFYNNEISEKSEIFDDQFSVERPDGSNFTLKIRSTKLEDSAMYFCASKFKGAYGYTFGSGTRLTVV.

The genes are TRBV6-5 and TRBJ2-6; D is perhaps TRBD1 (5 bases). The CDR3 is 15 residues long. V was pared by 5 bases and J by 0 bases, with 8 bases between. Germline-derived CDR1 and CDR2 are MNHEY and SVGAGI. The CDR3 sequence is CASSGALSGANVLTF. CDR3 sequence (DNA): TGTGCCAGCAGTGGGGCCCTCTCTGGGGCCAACGTCCTGACTTTC.

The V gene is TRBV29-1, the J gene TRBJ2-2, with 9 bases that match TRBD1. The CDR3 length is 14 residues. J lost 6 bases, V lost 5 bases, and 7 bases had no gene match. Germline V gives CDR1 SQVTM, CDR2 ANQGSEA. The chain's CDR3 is CSVLQGAVAGELFF. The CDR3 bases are TGCAGCGTTTTACAGGGGGCGGTAGCCGGGGAGCTGTTTTTT.

CDR3 residues: CASSLGGSSYEQYF. CDR3 sequence (DNA): TGCGCCAGCAGCTTGGGGGGCAGCTCCTACGAGCAGTACTTC. This sequence joins TRBV5-1 and TRBJ2-7; perhaps TRBD1 as D (5 bases). Germline V gene data show CDR1 as SGHRS and CDR2 as YFSETQ. There are 14 residues in the CDR3. Trimming stripped 0 bases from V and 0 bases from J, with 7 bases between.

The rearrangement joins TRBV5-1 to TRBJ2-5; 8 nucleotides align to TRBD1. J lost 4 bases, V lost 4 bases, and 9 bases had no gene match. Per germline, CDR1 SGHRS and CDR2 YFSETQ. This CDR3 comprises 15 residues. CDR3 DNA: TGCGCCAGCAGCCCGACAGGGGACAGAGGAGAGACCCAGTACTTC. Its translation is CASSPTGDRGETQYF.

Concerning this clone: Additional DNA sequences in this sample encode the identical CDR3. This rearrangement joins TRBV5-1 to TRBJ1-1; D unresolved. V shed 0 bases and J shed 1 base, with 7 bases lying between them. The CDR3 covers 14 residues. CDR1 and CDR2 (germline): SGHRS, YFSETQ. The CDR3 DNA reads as TGCGCCAGCAGCTTGGCCCCGGGGAACACTGAAGCTTTCTTT. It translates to CASSLAPGNTEAFF.

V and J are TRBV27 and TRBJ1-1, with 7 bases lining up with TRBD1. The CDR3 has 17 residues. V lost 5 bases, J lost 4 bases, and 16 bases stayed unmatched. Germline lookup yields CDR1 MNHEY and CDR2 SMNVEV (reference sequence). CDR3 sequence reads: CASSPLDRMGGGTEAFF. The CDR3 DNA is TGTGCCAGCAGTCCTTTGGACAGGATGGGGGGTGGCACTGAAGCTTTCTTT.

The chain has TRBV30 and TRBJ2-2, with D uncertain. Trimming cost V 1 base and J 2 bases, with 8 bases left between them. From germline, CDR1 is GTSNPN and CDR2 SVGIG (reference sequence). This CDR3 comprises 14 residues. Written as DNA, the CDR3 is TGTGCCTGGAGTGGCTACCTTAACACCGGGGAGCTGTTTTTT. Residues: CAWSGYLNTGELFF.

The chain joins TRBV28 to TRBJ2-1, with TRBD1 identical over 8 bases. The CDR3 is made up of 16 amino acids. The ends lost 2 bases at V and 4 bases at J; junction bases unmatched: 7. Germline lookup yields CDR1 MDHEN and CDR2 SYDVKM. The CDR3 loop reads CASSLADREPYNEQFF. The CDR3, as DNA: TGTGCCAGCAGTTTAGCGGACAGGGAGCCTTACAATGAGCAGTTCTTC.

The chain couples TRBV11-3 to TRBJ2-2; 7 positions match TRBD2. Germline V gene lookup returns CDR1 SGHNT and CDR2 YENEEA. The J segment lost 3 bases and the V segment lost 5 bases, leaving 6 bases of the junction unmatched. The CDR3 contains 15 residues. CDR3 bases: TGTGCCAGCAGCCACGGACTAGGGGACACCGGGGAGCTGTTTTTT. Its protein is CASSHGLGDTGELFF.

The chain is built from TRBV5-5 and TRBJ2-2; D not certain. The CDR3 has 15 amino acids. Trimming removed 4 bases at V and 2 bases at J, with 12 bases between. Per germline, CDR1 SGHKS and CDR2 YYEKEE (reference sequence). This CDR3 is CASSPTERNTGELFF. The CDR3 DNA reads TGTGCCAGCAGCCCTACGGAGAGAAACACCGGGGAGCTGTTTTTT. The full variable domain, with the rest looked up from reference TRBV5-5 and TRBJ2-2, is DAGVTQSPTHLIKTRGQQVTLRCSPISGHKSVSWYQQVLGQGPQFIFQYYEKEERGRGNFPDRFSARQFPNYSSELNVNALLLGDSALYLCASSPTERNTGELFFGEGSRLTVL.

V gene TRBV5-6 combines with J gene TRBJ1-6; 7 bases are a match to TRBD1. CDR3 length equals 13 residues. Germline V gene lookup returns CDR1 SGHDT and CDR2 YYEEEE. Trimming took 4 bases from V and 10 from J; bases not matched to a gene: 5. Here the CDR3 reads CASSGDRSSPLHF. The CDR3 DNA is TGTGCCAGCAGCGGGGACAGAAGCTCACCCCTCCACTTT.

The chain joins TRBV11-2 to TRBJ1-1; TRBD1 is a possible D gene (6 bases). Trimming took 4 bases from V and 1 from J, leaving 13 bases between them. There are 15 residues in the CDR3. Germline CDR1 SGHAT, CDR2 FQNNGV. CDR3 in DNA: TGTGCCAGCAGCTCACCAGGGGTTGGGAACACTGAAGCTTTCTTT. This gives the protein CASSSPGVGNTEAFF. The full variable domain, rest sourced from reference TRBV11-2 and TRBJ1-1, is EAGVAQSPRYKIIEKRQSVAFWCNPISGHATLYWYQQILGQGPKLLIQFQNNGVVDDSQLPKDRFSAERLKGVDSTLKIQPAKLEDSAVYLCASSSPGVGNTEAFFGQGTRLTVV.

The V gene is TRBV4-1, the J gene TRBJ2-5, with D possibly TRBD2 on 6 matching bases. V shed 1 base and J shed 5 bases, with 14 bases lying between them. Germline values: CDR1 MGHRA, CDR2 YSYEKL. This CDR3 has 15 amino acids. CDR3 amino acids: CASSQVWRDRETQYF. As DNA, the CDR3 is TGCGCCAGCAGCCAAGTGTGGAGGGACCGGGAGACCCAGTACTTC.

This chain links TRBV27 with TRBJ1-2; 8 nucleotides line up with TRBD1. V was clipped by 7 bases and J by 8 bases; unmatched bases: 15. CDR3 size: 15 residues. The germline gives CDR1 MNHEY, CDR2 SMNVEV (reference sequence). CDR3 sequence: CASTIQGAISWGYTF. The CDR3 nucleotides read TGTGCCAGCACCATTCAGGGGGCGATCTCTTGGGGCTACACCTTC.